This TCR beta chain was captured in a study of T-cell reconstitution after alpha-beta-depleted transplantation in children. Using unique molecular identifiers, the investigators prepared the TCRbeta library. Using its own MiXCR run on the PCR reads, TCRdb lists one record per CDR3 protein. The sample carries some 390,000 distinct CDR3 sequences, about 20% recorded once. In germline, CDR1 is SQVTM, CDR2 ANQGSEA. This CDR3 is 13 amino acids long. Trimming at V came to 6 bases and at J to 5 bases, leaving 4 bases not matched to a gene. The receptor comes from a human donor who donated a stem cell graft to a child with acute myeloid leukemia. V and J are TRBV29-1 and TRBJ2-2, with 9 bases matching TRBD2. Specimen: PBMCs from the stem cell graft donor, collected from the stem cell graft. The CDR3 region is CSVWREGTGELFF. CDR3 in DNA: TGCAGCGTGTGGCGGGAGGGGACCGGGGAGCTGTTTTTT.